Presented here are 15 T cell receptor beta chains from one specimen sequenced in a study of blood T cells in healthy people across ages. Sample-barcoded 5' priming and a J-beta primer mix drove a second PCR of about 7 to 11 cycles. TCRdb fed the 5' RACE reads into MiXCR, producing one record per CDR3 protein. The data show about 1.4 million distinct CDR3 sequences, almost 60% seen once. Sequences were obtained from blood. Receptors originate from a young man in good health.

This clonotype came up a few times. The V and J genes are TRBV4-1 and TRBJ2-1; D unclear. Germline V gene data show CDR1 as MGHRA and CDR2 as YSYEKL. The CDR3 is 15 residues long. V was clipped by 4 bases and J by 2 bases, with 12 bases between them. The CDR3 is CASSPPGPPYNEQFF. CDR3 DNA: TGCGCCAGCAGCCCTCCCGGCCCCCCCTACAATGAGCAGTTCTTC.

The gene calls are TRBV11-2 and TRBJ2-1; maybe TRBD1 (5 bases). Germline lookup yields CDR1 SGHAT and CDR2 FQNNGV. The CDR3 is 13 amino acids. Trimming pared 5 bases from V and 9 bases from J, leaving 14 bases between. CDR3 nucleotides: TGTGCCAGCAGCCTCTCCAGGGTGGGTGAGCAGTTCTTC. Its protein is CASSLSRVGEQFF.

This chain connects TRBV6-5 to TRBJ1-2, with unresolved D. CDR3 length equals 13 residues. Between the trimmed V and J ends, which lost 5 bases and 7 bases, there was a span of 14 bases. CDR1 MNHEY and CDR2 SVGAGI come from the germline V gene. In nucleotides, the CDR3 is TGTGCCAGCAGTCCCCGGGGTGTCCGTGGCTACACCTTC. The encoded protein is CASSPRGVRGYTF.

The chain is built from TRBV20-1 and TRBJ2-3; 11 bases line up with TRBD2. This CDR3 is 17 amino acids long. V lost 3 bases, J lost 2 bases, and 10 bases stayed unmatched. CDR1 and CDR2 (germline): DFQATT, SNEGSKA (reference sequence). CDR3 in amino acids: CSASTILLAGDTDTQYF. CDR3 coding DNA: TGCAGTGCTAGTACAATCCTACTAGCGGGGGACACAGATACGCAGTATTTT.

J is TRBJ2-1 and V is TRBV29-1, with 7 bases fitting TRBD1. CDR3 length: 16 residues. V gave up 4 bases and J gave up 6 bases; unmatched junction bases: 15. Per the germline V gene, CDR1 is SQVTM and CDR2 is ANQGSEA. The CDR3 sequence is CSVVGATEGAINEQFF. In nucleotides, the CDR3 is TGCAGCGTTGTGGGGGCTACTGAGGGGGCCATCAATGAGCAGTTCTTC.

In this sample, this clonotype turned up a few times. The chain is built from TRBV7-8 and TRBJ2-7; 10 bases map to TRBD1. The V gene end was trimmed by 5 bases and the J gene end by 5 bases; junction bases not matched to a gene: 3. The CDR3 contains 13 residues. Germline lookup yields CDR1 SGHVS and CDR2 FQNEAQ. In DNA, the CDR3 is TGTGCCAGCAGCCGGACAGGGGGTAACGAGCAGTACTTC. Translated, it gives CASSRTGGNEQYF.

J is TRBJ2-3 and V is TRBV29-1, with a weak D call TRBD2 (6 bases). The CDR3 is made up of 15 amino acids. V lost 7 bases, J lost 6 bases, and 23 bases lay in between. The germline gives CDR1 SQVTM, CDR2 ANQGSEA. CDR3 nucleotide sequence: TGCAGCGCTGATCCGCGGGACGTCATGAGCGATACGCAGTATTTT. As protein: CSADPRDVMSDTQYF.

The V gene is TRBV11-2, the J gene TRBJ2-7; D not resolved. This CDR3 comprises 13 residues. CDR1 is SGHAT and CDR2 is FQNNGV in the germline V gene. Trimming stripped 5 bases from V and 3 bases from J, with 11 bases between. The CDR3 loop is CASSPLGRYEQYF. The DNA for the CDR3 is TGTGCCAGCAGCCCCCTGGGTCGCTACGAGCAGTACTTC.

The rearrangement uses TRBV7-6 and TRBJ1-6; D gene uncertain. This CDR3 is 14 amino acids long. Trimming pared 2 bases from V and 7 bases from J, leaving 9 bases between. The germline V gene has CDR1 SGHVS and CDR2 FNYEAQ. The CDR3 protein is CASSLSELNSPLHF. CDR3 bases: TGTGCCAGCAGCTTATCGGAGCTAAATTCACCCCTCCACTTT.

This chain links TRBV7-9 with TRBJ2-7; 7 bases are a match to TRBD2. V lost 1 base to trimming and J lost 3 bases; unmatched junction nucleotides: 6. Per the germline V gene, CDR1 is SEHNR and CDR2 is FQNEAQ (reference sequence). The length of the CDR3 is 15 residues. Here the CDR3 reads CASSLGPAGNYEQYF. The CDR3 DNA reads TGTGCCAGCAGCTTAGGTCCAGCGGGAAACTACGAGCAGTACTTC.

This clonotype was seen only once. The junction does not match germline at one end; this may be a read error. The chain is built from TRBV6-6 and TRBJ2-2; maybe TRBD2 (6 bases). This CDR3 is built from 16 residues. Germline V gene sequence: CDR1 MNHNY, CDR2 SVGAGI (reference sequence). As DNA, the CDR3 is TGTGCCGGCAGACCCATGGGGGGAAAGAGCACCGGGGAGCTGTTTTTT. It is translated as CAGRPMGGKSTGELFF.

This clonotype has just a few counts. This sequence joins TRBV29-1 and TRBJ1-2, with TRBD1 as a possible D gene (6 bases). This CDR3 comprises 13 residues. CDR1 is SQVTM and CDR2 is ANQGSEA in the germline V gene. With 7 bases removed from V and 2 bases from J, the gap between germline ends came to 14 bases. The CDR3 DNA reads as TGCAGCGCGGCCAGGGGCCTCAACTATGGCTACACCTTC. Translated: CSAARGLNYGYTF.

The table lists this clonotype with a few counts. The rearrangement joins TRBV18 to TRBJ1-2, with TRBD1 matching 12 bases. CDR3 length: 15 residues. CDR1 is KGHSH, CDR2 LQKENI, per germline. V shed 1 base, J shed 8 bases, and the junction held 5 bases outside the gene matches. The CDR3 DNA reads TGTGCCAGCTCACCACGGGGACAGGGGGCGGAAGGCTACACCTTC. It translates to CASSPRGQGAEGYTF.

The V call is TRBV12-3 or TRBV12-4, the J call TRBJ2-3; TRBD2 matches at 7 bases. J was trimmed by 0 bases and V by 7 bases; bases with no gene match: 7. The CDR3 has 15 residues. This CDR3 reads CASNPGGTSTDTQYF. CDR3 sequence (DNA): TGTGCCAGCAACCCCGGGGGGACTAGCACAGATACGCAGTATTTT.

This clonotype has more than one count but fewer than ten. The chain recombines TRBV6-5 with TRBJ2-3, with TRBD2 as a possible D gene (6 bases). Germline loops: CDR1 MNHEY, CDR2 SVGAGI. The CDR3 consists of 15 residues. Trimming stripped 0 bases from V and 3 bases from J, with 10 bases between. The CDR3 region has the DNA TGTGCCAGCAGTTACTCGATCGGGGGTACAGATACGCAGTATTTT. Translated, it gives CASSYSIGGTDTQYF.